This is a list of T cell receptor beta chains from one sample in a study of cytotoxic CD8 clonotypes in ibrutinib-treated CLL. Produced via immunoSEQ multiplex PCR; TCRdb's table is partial and in-frame only. The table has some 200,000 clones, over 60% seen once. The material was PBMCs, obtained after 24 months of ibrutinib treatment. The receptor set was obtained from a human donor with chronic lymphocytic leukemia. CDR3s include the opening cysteine and the closing phenylalanine or tryptophan. D genes are given only for firm matches. The size entry is marked missing in some rows and otherwise reads once, few, many or a size class.

V gene: TRBV7-2; D gene: -; clone size: -; J gene: TRBJ1-5; CDR3 DNA: TGTGCCAGCAGCTTAGGTATGGGGGCGAACAATCAGCCCCAGCATTTT; CDR3 protein: CASSLGMGANNQPQHF
V gene: TRBV7-2; D gene: -; clone size: -; J gene: TRBJ1-5; CDR3 DNA: TGTGCCAGCAGCTTAAGAAGCAATCAGCCCCAGCATTTT; CDR3 protein: CASSLRSNQPQHF
V gene: TRBV15; D gene: -; clone size: -; J gene: TRBJ2-7; CDR3 DNA: TGTGCCACCAGCCCAGACACGGGTCGGGTGCAGTACTTC; CDR3 protein: CATSPDTGRVQYF
V gene: TRBV7-2; D gene: -; clone size: -; J gene: TRBJ2-1; CDR3 DNA: TGTGCCAGCAGCTTGGTCGGTGGAATCAATGAGCAGTTCTTC; CDR3 protein: CASSLVGGINEQFF
V gene: TRBV29-1; D gene: TRBD1; clone size: -; J gene: TRBJ2-5; CDR3 DNA: TGCAGCGTCCGGCGAACAGGGGGCGGTGGGACCCAGTACTTC; CDR3 protein: CSVRRTGGGGTQYF
V gene: TRBV4-3; D gene: -; clone size: -; J gene: TRBJ2-6; CDR3 DNA: TGCGCCAGCAGCCGAAGGATGTGGACAGGGGCCAACGTCCTGACTTTC; CDR3 protein: CASSRRMWTGANVLTF
V gene: TRBV11-2; D gene: TRBD2; clone size: -; J gene: TRBJ2-7; CDR3 DNA: TGTGCCAGCAGCTTAGGGTTAGCGGGGGGGAGCGAGCAGTACTTC; CDR3 protein: CASSLGLAGGSEQYF
V gene: TRBV30; D gene: -; clone size: few; J gene: TRBJ1-5; CDR3 DNA: TGTGCCTGGAGTGTAACAGCTGATCAGCCCCAGCATTTT; CDR3 protein: CAWSVTADQPQHF
V gene: TRBV28; D gene: -; clone size: -; J gene: TRBJ1-1; CDR3 DNA: TGTGCCAGCAGAACACGTAACACTGAAGCTTTCTTT; CDR3 protein: CASRTRNTEAFF
V gene: TRBV19; D gene: TRBD1; clone size: -; J gene: TRBJ1-5; CDR3 DNA: TGTGCCAGTAGTATAGTCGGGACAGGGGTTTCTCAGCCCCAGCATTTT; CDR3 protein: CASSIVGTGVSQPQHF
V gene: TRBV4-3; D gene: -; clone size: -; J gene: TRBJ1-5; CDR3 DNA: TGCGCCAGCAGCCAAGATGGAGGTAGCAATCAGCCCCAGCATTTT; CDR3 protein: CASSQDGGSNQPQHF
V gene: TRBV11-2; D gene: TRBD2; clone size: -; J gene: TRBJ2-7; CDR3 DNA: TGTGCCAGCAGCTTGAGCCTAGCGGGTGCGAAGGAGCAGTACTTC; CDR3 protein: CASSLSLAGAKEQYF
V gene: TRBV9; D gene: TRBD2; clone size: -; J gene: TRBJ2-3; CDR3 DNA: TGTGCCAGCAGCGCAATTTTAGCGGGAGTGGAAGATACGCAGTATTTT; CDR3 protein: CASSAILAGVEDTQYF
V gene: TRBV5-8; D gene: TRBD2; clone size: few; J gene: TRBJ2-4; CDR3 DNA: TGTGCCAGCAGCCGGGCGGGGGAGAGGACCGACATTCAGTACTTC; CDR3 protein: CASSRAGERTDIQYF
V gene: TRBV5-6; D gene: TRBD2; clone size: -; J gene: TRBJ2-1; CDR3 DNA: TGTGCCAGCAGCGGACGCCCGGGACTAGCGGGGGCCCTTTACAATGAGCAGTTCTTC; CDR3 protein: CASSGRPGLAGALYNEQFF
V gene: TRBV6-5; D gene: TRBD1; clone size: -; J gene: TRBJ1-1; CDR3 DNA: TGTGCCAGCAGCGTGGACAGGGTTGGATCTGAAGCTTTCTTT; CDR3 protein: CASSVDRVGSEAFF
V gene: TRBV5-1; D gene: TRBD2; clone size: -; J gene: TRBJ2-2; CDR3 DNA: TGCGCCAGCAGCCTAGCGGTTTCGGGGGAGCTGTTTTTT; CDR3 protein: CASSLAVSGELFF
V gene: TRBV6-5; D gene: -; clone size: -; J gene: TRBJ2-4; CDR3 DNA: TGTGCCAGCAGTTACTCCCCATATGGCATTCAGTACTTC; CDR3 protein: CASSYSPYGIQYF
V gene: TRBV18; D gene: TRBD2; clone size: -; J gene: TRBJ2-7; CDR3 DNA: TGTGCCAGCTCACGGTACGGACTAGCTTCCTACGAGCAGTACTTC; CDR3 protein: CASSRYGLASYEQYF
V gene: TRBV4-1; D gene: -; clone size: -; J gene: TRBJ2-3; CDR3 DNA: TGCGCCAGCAGCCACGCAGACCCGCTCAGGAGGGCTAGCACAGATACGCAGTATTTT; CDR3 protein: CASSHADPLRRASTDTQYF
V gene: TRBV2; D gene: -; clone size: -; J gene: TRBJ2-2; CDR3 DNA: TGTGCCAGCAGTGTTGACGAGGGCAACACCGGGGAGCTGTTTTTT; CDR3 protein: CASSVDEGNTGELFF
V gene: TRBV7-3; D gene: TRBD1; clone size: -; J gene: TRBJ1-2; CDR3 DNA: TGTGCCAGCAGCCCCGGGACAGGGGAGTCTGTCTATGGCTACACCTTC; CDR3 protein: CASSPGTGESVYGYTF
V gene: TRBV11-3; D gene: -; clone size: -; J gene: TRBJ2-7; CDR3 DNA: TGTGCCAGCAGCTCCTCGTTCTGTTCGCTATTGGGATACGAGCAGTACTTC; CDR3 protein: CASSSSFCSLLGYEQYF